This is a list of T cell receptor beta chains from one sample in a study of cytomegalovirus exposure and HLA in healthy donors. TCRdb keeps only in-frame clones here, not all; method: immunoSEQ multiplex PCR. The table records about 130,000 clones, roughly a tenth of them present only once. The sequenced sample consisted of PBMCs. The source is a woman in her late teens or twenties in good health and CMV-seropositive. The CDR3 runs from the conserved cysteine through the conserved F or W. Fields, in order: CDR3 DNA, CDR3 protein, J gene, D gene, V gene, clone size. D genes are given only for firm matches. Clone size appears in some rows only: once, few, many, or a class for an expanded clone.

DNA: TGTGCCAGCAGCTTAGCCGGACAGGGGGCCGGGGAGCTGTTTTTT
CDR3: CASSLAGQGAGELFF
J: TRBJ2-2
D: TRBD1
V: TRBV7-3
size: few

DNA: TGTGCCAGCAGTGAACGCCAAGCTAGCGGCGGGGGTGGAGATACGCAGTATTTT
CDR3: CASSERQASGGGGDTQYF
J: TRBJ2-3
D: TRBD2
V: TRBV6-1
size: few

DNA: TGTGCCAGTAGTATGGGGACACAAACTAACTATGGCTACACCTTC
CDR3: CASSMGTQTNYGYTF
J: TRBJ1-2
D: .
V: TRBV19
size: .

DNA: TGTGCCAGCAGCTTACTCGTAGCGATCCCCGGGGAGCTGTTTTTT
CDR3: CASSLLVAIPGELFF
J: TRBJ2-2
D: .
V: TRBV11-2
size: few

DNA: TGTGCCAGTAAGGGGTTGGACTATGGCTACACCTTC
CDR3: CASKGLDYGYTF
J: TRBJ1-2
D: .
V: TRBV19
size: few

DNA: TGTGCCTGGATCCGGACCCCAGGAGGCCACGAGCAGTACTTC
CDR3: CAWIRTPGGHEQYF
J: TRBJ2-7
D: .
V: TRBV30
size: .

DNA: TGTGCCAGCAGTCTTCCCGGGACAGGGATTAATCAGCCCCAGCATTTT
CDR3: CASSLPGTGINQPQHF
J: TRBJ1-5
D: TRBD1
V: TRBV28
size: few

DNA: TGTGCCTGGGGACGGGACTCGGGCATACAGCCCCAGCATTTT
CDR3: CAWGRDSGIQPQHF
J: TRBJ1-5
D: .
V: TRBV30
size: .

DNA: TGTGCCATCAGTGAGTCGAGCGGGAGGGCCAAATTCCACAATGAGCAGTTCTTC
CDR3: CAISESSGRAKFHNEQFF
J: TRBJ2-1
D: TRBD2
V: TRBV10-3
size: few

DNA: TGTGCCAGCAGTCTAGCGGGAGATAATAACAATGAGCAGTTCTTC
CDR3: CASSLAGDNNNEQFF
J: TRBJ2-1
D: TRBD2
V: TRBV28
size: .

DNA: TGTGCCAGCAGTGACCCGTGGACAGGGCGGCCCCGCTCCTACGAGCAGTACTTC
CDR3: CASSDPWTGRPRSYEQYF
J: TRBJ2-7
D: TRBD1
V: TRBV6-1
size: .

DNA: TGTGCCAGCAGCACGTTAGCGGGAGAGACTGGACACGAGCAGTACTTC
CDR3: CASSTLAGETGHEQYF
J: TRBJ2-7
D: TRBD2
V: TRBV7-9
size: .

DNA: TGTGCCAGCTCACCGGCTAGCGGGACTTGGGAGACCCAGTACTTC
CDR3: CASSPASGTWETQYF
J: TRBJ2-5
D: TRBD2
V: TRBV18
size: .

DNA: TGTGCCTGGAGTGCAACCGGGAGAACTGGTGAGCAGTTCTTC
CDR3: CAWSATGRTGEQFF
J: TRBJ2-1
D: .
V: TRBV30
size: .

DNA: TGTGCCAGCAGCTTAAAGGGGACTAGTATCTTTCGGGAGACCCAGTACTTC
CDR3: CASSLKGTSIFRETQYF
J: TRBJ2-5
D: TRBD2
V: TRBV5-6
size: few

DNA: TGTGCCAGTAGTATGTCGATAGAGGGACTGCAGTACTTC
CDR3: CASSMSIEGLQYF
J: TRBJ2-7
D: .
V: TRBV19
size: .

DNA: TGTGCCAGCAGTTACTCGTTAGCCCCAGAGACCCAGTACTTC
CDR3: CASSYSLAPETQYF
J: TRBJ2-5
D: .
V: TRBV6-6
size: .

DNA: TGTGCCAGTAGTATGGGGCTCCCCAATCAGCCCCAGCATTTT
CDR3: CASSMGLPNQPQHF
J: TRBJ1-5
D: .
V: TRBV19
size: .

DNA: TGTGCCAGCAGGGGCGGGAGAATCGATGAGCAGTTCTTC
CDR3: CASRGGRIDEQFF
J: TRBJ2-1
D: TRBD2
V: TRBV5-4
size: .

DNA: TGTGCCAGCAGCGCGACTAGTGCATCCCACAATGAGCAGTTCTTC
CDR3: CASSATSASHNEQFF
J: TRBJ2-1
D: .
V: TRBV2
size: few

DNA: TGTGCCAGCAGCACCACGGACAGGCCCTACGAGCAGTACTTC
CDR3: CASSTTDRPYEQYF
J: TRBJ2-7
D: TRBD1
V: TRBV9
size: few

DNA: TGCGCCAGCAGCCAAGATCGGCGGTACAATCAGCCCCAGCATTTT
CDR3: CASSQDRRYNQPQHF
J: TRBJ1-5
D: .
V: TRBV4-1
size: .

DNA: TGTGCCAGCAGTCCCCCTAGGCTGAACACTGAAGCTTTCTTT
CDR3: CASSPPRLNTEAFF
J: TRBJ1-1
D: .
V: TRBV6-6
size: few

DNA: TGTGCCAGCAGTGCAGGGTTTTCAAATCAGCCCCAGCATTTT
CDR3: CASSAGFSNQPQHF
J: TRBJ1-5
D: .
V: TRBV2
size: .

DNA: TGCGCCAGCAGTCCGGGACAGTACATCTACGAGCAGTACTTC
CDR3: CASSPGQYIYEQYF
J: TRBJ2-7
D: TRBD1
V: TRBV5-1
size: few

DNA: TGTGCCAGCAGTTTTAGCGGGAGGGCCCCTGGGGCCAACGTCCTGACTTTC
CDR3: CASSFSGRAPGANVLTF
J: TRBJ2-6
D: TRBD2
V: TRBV27
size: .

DNA: TGTGCCAGCAGCCGGTCGCAAGGGGTCACTGAAGCTTTCTTT
CDR3: CASSRSQGVTEAFF
J: TRBJ1-1
D: .
V: TRBV7-9
size: .

DNA: TGTGCCAGCAGTGACAGTGTAGCTATCAATCAGCCCCAGCATTTT
CDR3: CASSDSVAINQPQHF
J: TRBJ1-5
D: .
V: TRBV25-1
size: few

DNA: TGCGCCAGCAGCTTGGAACAGGGGAGGCCCCAGCATTTT
CDR3: CASSLEQGRPQHF
J: TRBJ1-5
D: TRBD1
V: TRBV5-1
size: few

DNA: TGTGCCAGCACAGGGGACCTAGCCTACAATGAGCAGTTCTTC
CDR3: CASTGDLAYNEQFF
J: TRBJ2-1
D: .
V: TRBV25-1
size: few

DNA: TGTGCCAGCAGCCTGGAGGGAACAGATACGCAGTATTTT
CDR3: CASSLEGTDTQYF
J: TRBJ2-3
D: .
V: TRBV2
size: few

DNA: TGTGCCAGCAGTGAATATTCGAGGAACGAGCAGTACTTC
CDR3: CASSEYSRNEQYF
J: TRBJ2-7
D: .
V: TRBV25-1
size: few

DNA: TGTGCCAGCAGGGGGGGGACAGGGAGAGGGCAAGAGACCCAGTACTTC
CDR3: CASRGGTGRGQETQYF
J: TRBJ2-5
D: TRBD1
V: TRBV2
size: .

DNA: TGTGCCAGCAGTGATCGCGACAGTCTAAGCTATGGCTACACCTTC
CDR3: CASSDRDSLSYGYTF
J: TRBJ1-2
D: .
V: TRBV2
size: .

DNA: TGTGCCAGCAGCAACCCCACCGGGCAGTACTTC
CDR3: CASSNPTGQYF
J: TRBJ2-7
D: .
V: TRBV11-1
size: few

DNA: TGTGCCAGCCAAAGACCGGGAGTGGGCACTGAAGCTTTCTTT
CDR3: CASQRPGVGTEAFF
J: TRBJ1-1
D: .
V: TRBV28
size: few

DNA: TGTGCCAGCAGCTCAGATGTAGCCAAAAACATTCAGTACTTC
CDR3: CASSSDVAKNIQYF
J: TRBJ2-4
D: .
V: TRBV5-6
size: few

DNA: TGCGCCAGCAGCCAAGATCCGGGGAACGAGCAGTACTTC
CDR3: CASSQDPGNEQYF
J: TRBJ2-7
D: .
V: TRBV4-1
size: few

DNA: TGTGCCAGCAGCAGGGGTAACGAGCAGTACTTC
CDR3: CASSRGNEQYF
J: TRBJ2-7
D: .
V: TRBV25-1
size: few

DNA: TGTGCCACCAGCGCCGCGGGAGGCCTCTACGAGCAGTACTTC
CDR3: CATSAAGGLYEQYF
J: TRBJ2-7
D: TRBD2
V: TRBV15
size: .

DNA: TGCAGCGCTCTCCGGGACTCCCCCACTGAAGCTTTCTTT
CDR3: CSALRDSPTEAFF
J: TRBJ1-1
D: .
V: TRBV29-1
size: .

DNA: TGTGCCAGCAGCTTACGGGCGGGCCAAGGTCGGGACATTCAGTACTTC
CDR3: CASSLRAGQGRDIQYF
J: TRBJ2-4
D: .
V: TRBV11-2
size: few

DNA: TGCAGCGTCTCTACAGGGGGGACCTACGAGCAGTACTTC
CDR3: CSVSTGGTYEQYF
J: TRBJ2-7
D: TRBD1
V: TRBV29-1
size: few

DNA: TGCGCCAGCAGCTCCCGCGGGGAGAACACTGAAGCTTTCTTT
CDR3: CASSSRGENTEAFF
J: TRBJ1-1
D: .
V: TRBV5-1
size: .

DNA: TGTGCCAGCCAACCCATGCCGGCAGGGTCTGGAAACACCATATATTTT
CDR3: CASQPMPAGSGNTIYF
J: TRBJ1-3
D: .
V: TRBV5-6
size: few

DNA: TGTGCCAGCAGTCCGAGGACAGGAGATTCATACGAGCAGTACTTC
CDR3: CASSPRTGDSYEQYF
J: TRBJ2-7
D: TRBD1
V: TRBV6-6
size: .

DNA: TGCGCCAGCAGTCCGACTCGGGCCTACGAGCAGTACTTC
CDR3: CASSPTRAYEQYF
J: TRBJ2-7
D: .
V: TRBV4-1
size: .

DNA: TGTGCCAGCACCGAGACAGGGAGTGAAAAACTGTTTTTT
CDR3: CASTETGSEKLFF
J: TRBJ1-4
D: TRBD1
V: TRBV5-6
size: few

DNA: TGTGCCAGCAGCCCAGTCCTGACAGGCTACCAAGAGACCCAGTACTTC
CDR3: CASSPVLTGYQETQYF
J: TRBJ2-5
D: .
V: TRBV5-6
size: .

DNA: TGTGCCACCAGCAGATCTAACACAGATACGCAGTATTTT
CDR3: CATSRSNTDTQYF
J: TRBJ2-3
D: .
V: TRBV15
size: .

DNA: TGTGCCACTAGACCGGGACAGGGACTAAGCGAGCAGTACTTC
CDR3: CATRPGQGLSEQYF
J: TRBJ2-7
D: TRBD1
V: TRBV19
size: .

DNA: TGCGCCAGCAGCTTGCAACTAGCGCGGGAGCAGTACTTC
CDR3: CASSLQLAREQYF
J: TRBJ2-7
D: TRBD2
V: TRBV5-1
size: .

DNA: TGTGCCAGCAGCTTAGTTGGTGAACGGGTGGGCTACACCTTC
CDR3: CASSLVGERVGYTF
J: TRBJ1-2
D: .
V: TRBV7-9
size: few

DNA: TGTGCCCTTTCAGGAGCGGGAGTAAGGGAGCAGTACTTC
CDR3: CALSGAGVREQYF
J: TRBJ2-7
D: TRBD2
V: TRBV28
size: .